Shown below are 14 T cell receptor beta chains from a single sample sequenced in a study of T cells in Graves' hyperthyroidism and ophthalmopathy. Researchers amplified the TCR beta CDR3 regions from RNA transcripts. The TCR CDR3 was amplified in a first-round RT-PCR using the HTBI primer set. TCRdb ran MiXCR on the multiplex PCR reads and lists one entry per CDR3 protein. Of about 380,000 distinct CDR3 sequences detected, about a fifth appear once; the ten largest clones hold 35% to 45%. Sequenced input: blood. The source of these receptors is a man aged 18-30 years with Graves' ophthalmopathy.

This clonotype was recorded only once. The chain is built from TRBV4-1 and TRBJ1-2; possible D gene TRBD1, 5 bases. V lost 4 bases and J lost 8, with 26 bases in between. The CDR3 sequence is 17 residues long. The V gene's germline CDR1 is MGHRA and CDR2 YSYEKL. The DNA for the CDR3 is TGCGCCAGCAGCCTGCGAACCGGGACTCAAGAGTTTGGGGGCTACACCTTC. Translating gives CASSLRTGTQEFGGYTF.

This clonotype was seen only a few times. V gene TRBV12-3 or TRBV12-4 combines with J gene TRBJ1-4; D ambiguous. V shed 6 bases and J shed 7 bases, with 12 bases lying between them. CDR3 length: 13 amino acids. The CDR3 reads CASSLPGAEKLFF. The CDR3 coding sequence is TGTGCCAGCAGCTTACCGGGAGCTGAAAAACTGTTTTTT.

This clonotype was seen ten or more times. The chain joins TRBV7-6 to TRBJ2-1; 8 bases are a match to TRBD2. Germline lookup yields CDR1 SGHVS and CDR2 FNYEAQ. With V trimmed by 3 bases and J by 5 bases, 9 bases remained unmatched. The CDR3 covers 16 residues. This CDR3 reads CASSLYAGGTDNEQFF. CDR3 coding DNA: TGTGCCAGCAGCTTGTACGCGGGGGGAACTGACAATGAGCAGTTCTTC.

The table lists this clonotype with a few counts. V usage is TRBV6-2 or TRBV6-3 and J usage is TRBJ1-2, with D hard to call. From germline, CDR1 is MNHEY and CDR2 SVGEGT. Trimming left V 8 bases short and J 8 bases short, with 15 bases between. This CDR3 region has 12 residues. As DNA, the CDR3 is TGTGCCAGCGGTAGACCTCACGAGGGCTACACCTTC. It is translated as CASGRPHEGYTF.

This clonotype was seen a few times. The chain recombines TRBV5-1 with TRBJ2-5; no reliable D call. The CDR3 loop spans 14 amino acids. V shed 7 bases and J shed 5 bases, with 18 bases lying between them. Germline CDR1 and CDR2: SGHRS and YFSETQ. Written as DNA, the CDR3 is TGCGCCAGCCGCCCTCTGGGCCTCGGCGAGACCCAGTACTTC. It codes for CASRPLGLGETQYF.

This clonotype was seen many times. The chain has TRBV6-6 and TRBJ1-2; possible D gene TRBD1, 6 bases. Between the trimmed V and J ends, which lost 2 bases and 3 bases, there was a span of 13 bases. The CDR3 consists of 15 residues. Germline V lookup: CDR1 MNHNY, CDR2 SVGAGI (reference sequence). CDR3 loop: CASSYGGHSDYGYTF. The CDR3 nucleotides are TGTGCCAGCAGTTACGGGGGGCATTCTGACTATGGCTACACCTTC.

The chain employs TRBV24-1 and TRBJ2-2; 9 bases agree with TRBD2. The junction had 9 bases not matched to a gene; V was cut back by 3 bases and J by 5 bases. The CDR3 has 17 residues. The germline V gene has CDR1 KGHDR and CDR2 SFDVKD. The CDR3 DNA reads TGTGCCACCAGTGATATTACTAGCGGGTCGTGGACCGGGGAGCTGTTTTTT. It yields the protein CATSDITSGSWTGELFF.

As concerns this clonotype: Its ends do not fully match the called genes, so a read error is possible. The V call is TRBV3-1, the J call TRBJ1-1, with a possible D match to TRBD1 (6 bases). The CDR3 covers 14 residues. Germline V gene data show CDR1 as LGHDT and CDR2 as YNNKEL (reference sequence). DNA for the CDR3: TGTGCCAGCATCCAAGGGGGGATGAACACTGAAGCTTTCTTT. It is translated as CASIQGGMNTEAFF.

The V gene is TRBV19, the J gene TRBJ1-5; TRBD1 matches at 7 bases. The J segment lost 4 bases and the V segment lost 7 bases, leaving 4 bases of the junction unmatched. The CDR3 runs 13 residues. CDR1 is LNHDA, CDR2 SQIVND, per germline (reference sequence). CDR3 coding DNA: TGTGCCAGTAACGACAGGGCAAATCAGCCCCAGCATTTT. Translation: CASNDRANQPQHF.

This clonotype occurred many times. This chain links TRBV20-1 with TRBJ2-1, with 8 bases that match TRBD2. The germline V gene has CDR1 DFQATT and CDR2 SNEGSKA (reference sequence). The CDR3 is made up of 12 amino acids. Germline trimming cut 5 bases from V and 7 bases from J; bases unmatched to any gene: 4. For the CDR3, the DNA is TGCAGTGCTGCCCGGGGGGGGAATGAGCAGTTCTTC. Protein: CSAARGGNEQFF.

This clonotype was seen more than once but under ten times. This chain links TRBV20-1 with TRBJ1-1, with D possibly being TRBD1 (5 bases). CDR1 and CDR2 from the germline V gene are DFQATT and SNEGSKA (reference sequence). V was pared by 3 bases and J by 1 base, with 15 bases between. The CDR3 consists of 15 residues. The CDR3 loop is CSARPTGLRNTEAFF. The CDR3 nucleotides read TGCAGTGCTAGGCCCACGGGACTCCGGAACACTGAAGCTTTCTTT.

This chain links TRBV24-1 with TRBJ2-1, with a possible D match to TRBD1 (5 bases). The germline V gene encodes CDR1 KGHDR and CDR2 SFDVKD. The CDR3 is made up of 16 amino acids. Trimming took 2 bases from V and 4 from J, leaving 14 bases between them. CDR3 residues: CATSDSQWTRYNEQFF. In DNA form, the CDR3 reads TGTGCCACCAGTGATTCCCAATGGACAAGATACAATGAGCAGTTCTTC.

The CDR3 spells CASSYGQGNSPLHF. DNA for the CDR3: TGTGCCAGCAGTTACGGGCAGGGCAACTCACCCCTCCACTTT. The gene calls are TRBV6-5 and TRBJ1-6; TRBD1 is a possible D gene (5 bases). Trimming left V 2 bases short and J 10 bases short, with 12 bases between. The CDR3 runs 14 residues. Germline V gives CDR1 MNHEY, CDR2 SVGAGI.

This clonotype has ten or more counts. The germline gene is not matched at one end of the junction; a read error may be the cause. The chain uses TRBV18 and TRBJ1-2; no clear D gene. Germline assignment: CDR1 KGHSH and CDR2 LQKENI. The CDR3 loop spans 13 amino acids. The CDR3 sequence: CASSPPGNYGYTF. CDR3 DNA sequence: TGCGCCAGCAGCCCTCCAGGAAACTATGGCTACACCTTC.